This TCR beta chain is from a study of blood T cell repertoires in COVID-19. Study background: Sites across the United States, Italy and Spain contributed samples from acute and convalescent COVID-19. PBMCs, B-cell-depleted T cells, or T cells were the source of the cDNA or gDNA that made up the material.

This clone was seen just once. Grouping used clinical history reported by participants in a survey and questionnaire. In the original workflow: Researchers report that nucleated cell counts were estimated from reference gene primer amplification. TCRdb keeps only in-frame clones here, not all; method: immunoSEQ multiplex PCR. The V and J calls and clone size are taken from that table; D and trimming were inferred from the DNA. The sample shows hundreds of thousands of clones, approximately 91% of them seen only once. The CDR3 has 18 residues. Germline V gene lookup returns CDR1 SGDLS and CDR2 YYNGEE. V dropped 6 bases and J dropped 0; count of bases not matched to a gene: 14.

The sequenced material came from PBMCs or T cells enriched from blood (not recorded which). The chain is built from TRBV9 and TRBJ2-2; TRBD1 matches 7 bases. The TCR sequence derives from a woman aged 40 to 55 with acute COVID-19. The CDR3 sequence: CASTHRTGVRSNTGELFF. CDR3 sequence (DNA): TGTGCCAGCACCCACAGAACAGGGGTACGGTCGAACACCGGGGAGCTGTTTTTT.